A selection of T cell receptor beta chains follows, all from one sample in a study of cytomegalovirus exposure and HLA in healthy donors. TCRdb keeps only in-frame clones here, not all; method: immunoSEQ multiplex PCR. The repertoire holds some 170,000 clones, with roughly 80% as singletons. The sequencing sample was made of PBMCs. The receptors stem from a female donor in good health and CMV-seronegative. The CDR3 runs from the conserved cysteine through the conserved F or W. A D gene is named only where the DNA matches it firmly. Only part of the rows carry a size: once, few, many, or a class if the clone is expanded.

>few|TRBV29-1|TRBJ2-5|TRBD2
TGCAGCGTGGGGACTAGCGGGAGCCCCAAAGAGACCCAGTACTTC
CSVGTSGSPKETQYF
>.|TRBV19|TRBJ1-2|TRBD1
TGTGCCAGTAGTCTAATGATACCAGGGGGCAGTTTTTTCTATGGCTACACCTTC
CASSLMIPGGSFFYGYTF
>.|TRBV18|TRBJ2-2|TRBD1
TGTGCCAGCTCTGGACAGGGAGTCCCCGGGGAGCTGTTTTTT
CASSGQGVPGELFF
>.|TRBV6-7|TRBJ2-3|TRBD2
TGTGCCAGCAGACTAGCGGGGGGCCCCCAACCCAGCCCAGATACGCAGTATTTT
CASRLAGGPQPSPDTQYF
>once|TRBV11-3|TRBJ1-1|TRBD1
TGTGCCAGCAGCTCCCGCAGGGGGACTGAAGCTTTCTTT
CASSSRRGTEAFF
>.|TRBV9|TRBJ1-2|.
TGTGCCAGCAGCGTAGGGCAGGGCGTGGACTATGGCTACACCTTC
CASSVGQGVDYGYTF
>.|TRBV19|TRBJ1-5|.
TGTGCCACCATACCGAAATCAGGAGGGTATAGCAATCAGCCCCAGCATTTT
CATIPKSGGYSNQPQHF
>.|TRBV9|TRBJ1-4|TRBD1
TGTGCCAGCAGCGCACCGGGACAGGGGGTATGGGATGAAAAACTGTTTTTT
CASSAPGQGVWDEKLFF
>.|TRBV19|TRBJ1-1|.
TGTGCCAGTAGTATATTAAACAGGGTCTCCACTGAAGCTTTCTTT
CASSILNRVSTEAFF
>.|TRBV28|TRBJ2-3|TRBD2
TGTGCCAGCAGTTTCACGACTAGCGGGAGGTATACGCAGTATTTT
CASSFTTSGRYTQYF
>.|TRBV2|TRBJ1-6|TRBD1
TGTGCCAGAGAAGTGACAGGGGGCCGAAATTCACCCCTCCACTTT
CAREVTGGRNSPLHF
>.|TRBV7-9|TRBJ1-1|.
TGTGCCAGCGCAAGGGGAATGGGCACTGAAGCTTTCTTT
CASARGMGTEAFF
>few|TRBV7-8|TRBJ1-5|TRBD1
TGTGCCAGCAGCTCCTGGACAGGGAATCAGCCCCAGCATTTT
CASSSWTGNQPQHF
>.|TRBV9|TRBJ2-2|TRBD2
TGTGCCAGCAGCGTAGTTCCGGGAGGGACGAACACCGGGGAGCTGTTTTTT
CASSVVPGGTNTGELFF
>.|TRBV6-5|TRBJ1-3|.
TGTGCCAGCAGTTACTATGAAGGGGCTGGAAACACCATATATTTT
CASSYYEGAGNTIYF
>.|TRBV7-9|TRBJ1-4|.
TGTTCCAGCAGCTTAGGGGCAGGGGAAACTAATGAAAAACTGTTTTTT
CSSSLGAGETNEKLFF
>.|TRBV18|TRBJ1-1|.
TGTGCCAGCTCACCAGTGGGAGGGGGGAACACTGAAGCTTTCTTT
CASSPVGGGNTEAFF
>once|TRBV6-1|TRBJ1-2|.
TGTGCCAGCAGTGACTCGGGACGGGAGAACTATGGCTACACCTTC
CASSDSGRENYGYTF
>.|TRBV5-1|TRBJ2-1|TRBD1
TGCGCCAGCAGCACAGGGGGCGCGGGAAATGAGCAGTTCTTC
CASSTGGAGNEQFF
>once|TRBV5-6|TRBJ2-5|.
TGTGCCAGCAGCAGACAGGAAGGGTTGCAAGAGACCCAGTACTTC
CASSRQEGLQETQYF
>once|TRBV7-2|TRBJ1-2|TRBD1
TGTGCCAGCAGCTTTTTCGACAGGGGGGAAGGCTACACCTTC
CASSFFDRGEGYTF
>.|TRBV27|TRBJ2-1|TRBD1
TGTGCCAGCGGACCTCAGGGGGCATCCTACAATGAGCAGTTCTTC
CASGPQGASYNEQFF
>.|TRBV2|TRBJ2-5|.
TGTGCCAGCGGTAGGACAGCGAACCAAGAGACCCAGTACTTC
CASGRTANQETQYF
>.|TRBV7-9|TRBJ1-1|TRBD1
TGTTCCAGCAGCTCGACAGGGGCGAACACTGAAGCTTTCTTT
CSSSSTGANTEAFF
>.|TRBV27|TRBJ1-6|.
TGTGCCAGCAGTTCACAGGGTTCCCATAATTCACCCCTCCACTTT
CASSSQGSHNSPLHF
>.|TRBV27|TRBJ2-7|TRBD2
TGTGCCAGCCAAACCTTAGCGGGCGTCCCCACGTCCGAGCAGTACTTC
CASQTLAGVPTSEQYF
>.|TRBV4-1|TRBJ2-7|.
TGCGCCAGCAGCGGGGACACTTACTACGAGCAGTACTTC
CASSGDTYYEQYF
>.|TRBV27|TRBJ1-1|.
TGTGCCAGCAGTTTTGGGGGACTCCCTGAAGCTTTCTTT
CASSFGGLPEAFF
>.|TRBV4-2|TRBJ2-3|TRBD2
TGTGCCAGCAGCCAAGTCGGGCTAGCGGAACGCACGAATACGCAGTATTTT
CASSQVGLAERTNTQYF
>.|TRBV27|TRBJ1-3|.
TGTGCCAGCAGTTCAAGACAGCTTTCCTCTGGAAACACCATATATTTT
CASSSRQLSSGNTIYF
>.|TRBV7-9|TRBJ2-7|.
TGTTCCAGCAGCTTAATGCTGAGCGAGCAGTACTTC
CSSSLMLSEQYF
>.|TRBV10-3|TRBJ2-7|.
TGTGCCATCAGTGAGTCCTCATTTGGGCCCTCCTACGAGCAGTACTTC
CAISESSFGPSYEQYF
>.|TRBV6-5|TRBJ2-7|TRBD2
TGTGCCAGCAGTTATGCTCCTCGGGGGGGATCCTACGAGCAGTACTTC
CASSYAPRGGSYEQYF
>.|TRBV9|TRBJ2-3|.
TGTGCCAGCAGCGTAGCGGGTAAGAGCACAGATACGCAGTATTTT
CASSVAGKSTDTQYF
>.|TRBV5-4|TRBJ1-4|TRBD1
TGTGCCAGCAGCTTGGATGGGGACAGGGTCGGTAGGGGTGAAAAACTGTTTTTT
CASSLDGDRVGRGEKLFF
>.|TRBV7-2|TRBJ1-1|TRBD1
TGTGCCAGCAGCTTAGGGGCCGGACAGGCCCCTGAAGCTTTCTTT
CASSLGAGQAPEAFF
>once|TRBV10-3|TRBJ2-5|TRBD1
TGTGCCATCAGTGAGTCGGTGACAGGGGGCGCGGGTGAGCAGTACTTC
CAISESVTGGAGEQYF
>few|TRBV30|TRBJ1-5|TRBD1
TGTGCCTGGAGTGTTGGTCAGGGGGCCCAGCCCCAGCATTTT
CAWSVGQGAQPQHF
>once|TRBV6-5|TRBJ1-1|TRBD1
TGTGCCAGCAGAGACAGGGCGAACACTGAAGCTTTCTTT
CASRDRANTEAFF
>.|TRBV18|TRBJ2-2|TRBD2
TGTGCCAGCTCACCAGGACTAGCGGGAGTAAACGGGGAGCTGTTTTTT
CASSPGLAGVNGELFF
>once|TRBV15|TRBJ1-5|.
TGTGCCACCAGCAGATCGGATCAGCCCCAGCATTTT
CATSRSDQPQHF
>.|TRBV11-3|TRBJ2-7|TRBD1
TGTGCCAGCACCCCGACAGGGAGCTCCTACGAGCAGTACTTC
CASTPTGSSYEQYF